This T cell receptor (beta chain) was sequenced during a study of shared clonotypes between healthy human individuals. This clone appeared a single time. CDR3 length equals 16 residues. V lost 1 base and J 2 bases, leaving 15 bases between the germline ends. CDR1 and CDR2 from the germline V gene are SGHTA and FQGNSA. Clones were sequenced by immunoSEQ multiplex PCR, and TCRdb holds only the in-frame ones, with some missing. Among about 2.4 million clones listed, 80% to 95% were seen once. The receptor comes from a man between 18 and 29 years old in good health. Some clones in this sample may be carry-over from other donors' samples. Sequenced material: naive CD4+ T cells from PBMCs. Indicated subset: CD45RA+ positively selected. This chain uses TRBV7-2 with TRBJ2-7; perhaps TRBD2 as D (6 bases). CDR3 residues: CASSLVGQGGTYEQYF. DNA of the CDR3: TGTGCCAGCAGCTTAGTAGGGCAGGGCGGGACCTACGAGCAGTACTTC.